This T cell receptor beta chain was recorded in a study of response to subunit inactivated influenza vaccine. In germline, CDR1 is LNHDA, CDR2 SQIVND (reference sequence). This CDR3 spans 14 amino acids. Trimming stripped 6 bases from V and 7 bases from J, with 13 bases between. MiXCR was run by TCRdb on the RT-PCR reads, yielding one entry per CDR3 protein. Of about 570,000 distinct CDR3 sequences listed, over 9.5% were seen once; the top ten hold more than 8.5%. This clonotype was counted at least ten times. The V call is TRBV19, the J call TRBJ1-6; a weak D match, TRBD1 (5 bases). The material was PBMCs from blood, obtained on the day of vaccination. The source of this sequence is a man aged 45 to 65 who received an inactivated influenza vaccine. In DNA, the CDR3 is TGTGCCAGTAGCAGGGCGGTCGGCAATTCACCCCTCCACTTT. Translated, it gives CASSRAVGNSPLHF.